Each of the 20 T cell receptor beta chains below was sequenced from the same sample in a study of T cells in Graves' hyperthyroidism and ophthalmopathy. RNA transcripts served as the template for amplifying TCR beta CDR3 regions. TCR CDR3 underwent first-round RT-PCR with the HTBI primer set. One entry per CDR3 protein, called by TCRdb with MiXCR from the multiplex PCR reads. The repertoire includes hundreds of thousands of distinct CDR3 sequences, under 20% of them detected once, and approximately 16% sits in the top ten. Sequenced material: blood. These receptors were taken from a woman aged 45-60 years with Graves' hyperthyroidism that later progressed to Graves' ophthalmopathy.

This clonotype was counted many times. The chain recombines TRBV7-8 with TRBJ1-1; D not certain. V dropped 0 bases and J dropped 2 bases, with 10 bases sitting between them. CDR3 size: 15 residues. Germline V lookup: CDR1 SGHVS, CDR2 FQNEAQ. In DNA, the CDR3 is TGTGCCAGCAGCTTAGCTGGCAACGTAAACACTGAAGCTTTCTTT. Translation gives CASSLAGNVNTEAFF.

The chain couples TRBV5-4 to TRBJ2-5; D may be TRBD2 (5 bases). The V and J ends lost 1 base and 5 bases respectively, with 9 bases between them. Germline V lookup: CDR1 SGHNT, CDR2 YYREEE (reference sequence). This CDR3 region has 13 residues. The DNA of the CDR3 is TGTGCCAGCAGCTTGTCGGGGTATGAGACCCAGTACTTC. Residues: CASSLSGYETQYF.

This clonotype was recorded at least ten times. V usage is TRBV2 and J usage is TRBJ1-2; TRBD1 matches at 7 bases. The trim removed 8 bases at V and 3 bases at J, leaving 6 bases unmatched. Germline lookup yields CDR1 SNHLY and CDR2 FYNNEI. CDR3 size: 13 residues. The CDR3 nucleotides are TGTGCCAGCCTCACAGGGGCGGACTATGGCTACACCTTC. It is translated as CASLTGADYGYTF.

The chain employs TRBV12-3 or TRBV12-4 and TRBJ1-1, with D unresolved. There are 11 residues in the CDR3. V lost 8 bases to trimming and J lost 5 bases, with 9 bases between them. CDR3 region: CASGVETEAFF. CDR3 nucleotide sequence: TGTGCCAGCGGCGTGGAGACTGAAGCTTTCTTT.

This clonotype was counted many times. The V call is TRBV5-1, the J call TRBJ2-3; D uncertain. This CDR3 comprises 12 residues. Germline V gives CDR1 SGHRS, CDR2 YFSETQ. Deletions cut 0 bases from V and 2 bases from J, with 1 base between. The CDR3 nucleotides are TGCGCCAGCAGCTTGGACACAGATACGCAGTATTTT. This translates into CASSLDTDTQYF. The full variable domain, completed using reference TRBV5-1 and TRBJ2-3, is KAGVTQTPRYLIKTRGQQVTLSCSPISGHRSVSWYQQTPGQGLQFLFEYFSETQRNKGNFPGRFSGRQFSNSRSEMNVSTLELGDSALYLCASSLDTDTQYFGPGTRLTVL.

There are many counts of this clonotype. Written as DNA, the CDR3 is TGTGCCAGCGCGCGACAGGGGGCCATTACCTACGAGCAGTACTTC. This translates into CASARQGAITYEQYF. V is TRBV27 and J is TRBJ2-7; TRBD1 matches at 10 bases. V was clipped by 8 bases and J by 2 bases; unmatched bases: 9. This CDR3 contains 15 residues. Germline values: CDR1 MNHEY, CDR2 SMNVEV (reference sequence).

In its sample, this clonotype was seen many times. The genes are TRBV11-2 and TRBJ2-2; D uncertain. From germline, CDR1 is SGHAT and CDR2 FQNNGV. CDR3 length: 14 residues. The V and J ends lost 0 bases and 4 bases respectively, with 6 bases between them. This CDR3 reads CASSLDDLTGELFF. CDR3 DNA sequence: TGTGCCAGCAGCTTAGATGACCTCACCGGGGAGCTGTTTTTT.

V is TRBV24-1 and J is TRBJ2-7; 9 bases agree with TRBD1. The germline CDR1 and CDR2 sequences are KGHDR and SFDVKD. The ends lost 5 bases at V and 1 base at J; junction bases unmatched: 5. CDR3 length: 15 amino acids. The DNA of the CDR3 is TGTGCCACCAGTGGTTCCGGGACAGGGTCCTACGAGCAGTACTTC. The encoded protein is CATSGSGTGSYEQYF.

The chain carries TRBV6-8 and TRBJ2-1; 7 bases fit TRBD2. Per germline, CDR1 MNHGY and CDR2 SAAAGT. The V gene end was trimmed by 10 bases and the J gene end by 5 bases; junction bases not matched to a gene: 8. This CDR3 is 13 amino acids long. The CDR3 protein is CATKGGGHNEQFF. For the CDR3, the DNA is TGTGCCACCAAGGGCGGGGGTCACAATGAGCAGTTCTTC.

The J gene is TRBJ1-5, the V gene TRBV6-1; possibly TRBD1 for D (5 bases). V was trimmed by 7 bases and J by 6 bases, leaving 13 bases between them. The CDR3 spans 13 residues. Germline loops: CDR1 MNHNS, CDR2 SASEGT. The CDR3: CASNDRVGQPQHF. CDR3 coding DNA: TGTGCCAGCAATGACAGAGTTGGTCAGCCCCAGCATTTT.

This clonotype was detected ten times or more. J is TRBJ2-2 and V is TRBV7-9; the match to TRBD1 covers 7 bases. The CDR3 runs to 18 residues. Germline loops: CDR1 SEHNR, CDR2 FQNEAQ (reference sequence). J lost 0 bases, V lost 4 bases, and 11 bases had no gene match. CDR3 sequence (DNA): TGTGCCAGCAGCTCTCACCGGGACAGAGTTACGAACACCGGGGAGCTGTTTTTT. This translates into CASSSHRDRVTNTGELFF. The whole variable domain, filled in from reference TRBV7-9 and TRBJ2-2, reads DTGVSQNPRHKITKRGQNVTFRCDPISEHNRLYWYRQTLGQGPEFLTYFQNEAQLEKSRLLSDRFSAERPKGSFSTLEIQRTEQGDSAMYLCASSSHRDRVTNTGELFFGEGSRLTVL.

This clonotype was seen only a few times. This rearrangement joins TRBV20-1 to TRBJ2-7; tentatively, D is TRBD1 (6 bases). Deletions cut 5 bases from V and 3 bases from J, with 11 bases between. The CDR3 spans 12 residues. The germline CDR1 and CDR2 sequences are DFQATT and SNEGSKA (reference sequence). As DNA, the CDR3 is TGCAGTGCTTTCCGGGACAACTACGAGCAGTACTTC. Residues: CSAFRDNYEQYF.

This clonotype occurred many times. The DNA for the CDR3 is TGTGCCAGCAGCCAAGATCAGGCGGGGGGAAACTATGGCTACACCTTC. This sequence encodes CASSQDQAGGNYGYTF. The chain recombines TRBV3-1 with TRBJ1-2, with D perhaps TRBD1 (5 bases). Germline V gives CDR1 LGHDT, CDR2 YNNKEL (reference sequence). This CDR3 comprises 16 residues. The V and J ends lost 0 bases and 2 bases respectively, with 13 bases between them.

This clonotype appeared a few times. The V call is TRBV4-2, the J call TRBJ2-3, with TRBD2 identical over 11 bases. Germline V gives CDR1 LGHNA, CDR2 YNFKEQ. V gave up 0 bases and J gave up 5 bases; unmatched junction bases: 7. The CDR3 has 17 residues. CDR3 DNA: TGTGCCAGCAGCCAAGAACCTAGCGGGGGGCCAGGAGATACGCAGTATTTT. This gives the protein CASSQEPSGGPGDTQYF.

The gene calls are TRBV5-1 and TRBJ2-1; TRBD2 matches 8 bases. Per the germline V gene, CDR1 is SGHRS and CDR2 is YFSETQ. The CDR3 consists of 17 residues. The V and J ends lost 0 bases and 0 bases, in that order; junction bases with no gene match: 5. The DNA of the CDR3 is TGCGCCAGCAGCTTGGAGAGCGGGGGAAGCTCCTACAATGAGCAGTTCTTC. It codes for CASSLESGGSSYNEQFF.

This clonotype has at least ten counts. V is TRBV6-2 or TRBV6-3 and J is TRBJ2-1; 11 bases map to TRBD2. The germline CDR1 and CDR2 sequences are MNHEY and SVGEGT. The CDR3 is 16 amino acids. The J segment lost 0 bases and the V segment lost 4 bases, leaving 2 bases of the junction unmatched. This CDR3 reads CASSLAGGSSYNEQFF. CDR3 DNA: TGTGCCAGCAGTTTAGCGGGGGGGAGCTCCTACAATGAGCAGTTCTTC.

This clonotype was detected a few times. The chain couples TRBV29-1 to TRBJ2-7, with TRBD1 as a possible D gene (6 bases). The germline V and J ends were trimmed by 7 bases and 3 bases, with 16 bases remaining between them. CDR3 length: 13 residues. Germline CDR1 reads SQVTM; CDR2 reads ANQGSEA. The CDR3 DNA is TGCAGCGCCGAGGTGGACAGAGGCTACGAGCAGTACTTC. It codes for CSAEVDRGYEQYF.

The table lists this clonotype with many counts. This chain joins TRBV12-3 or TRBV12-4 and TRBJ2-1; D might be TRBD2 (6 bases). V dropped 3 bases and J dropped 5 bases, with 14 bases sitting between them. The CDR3 is made up of 15 amino acids. Here the CDR3 reads CASSFGVGGHNEQFF. The CDR3 nucleotides read TGTGCCAGCAGTTTTGGGGTCGGGGGACACAATGAGCAGTTCTTC.

This clonotype was recorded many times. This chain uses TRBV12-3 or TRBV12-4 with TRBJ1-1; D remains ambiguous. The germline V and J ends were trimmed by 7 bases and 6 bases, with 21 bases remaining between them. The length of the CDR3 is 15 residues. The CDR3: CASTNFRGRWSEAFF. CDR3 bases: TGTGCCAGCACCAATTTCCGAGGGAGATGGTCTGAAGCTTTCTTT.

J is TRBJ1-5 and V is TRBV20-1; 9 nucleotides match TRBD1. The germline V gene has CDR1 DFQATT and CDR2 SNEGSKA (reference sequence). This CDR3 has 11 amino acids. CDR3 nucleotides: TGCAGCGTACAGGGGGCTCAGCCCCAGCATTTT. It encodes CSVQGAQPQHF.